The 5 T cell receptor beta chains below come from one sample, sequenced in a study of blood T cell repertoires in COVID-19. This table comes from immunoSEQ multiplex PCR, and its TCRdb copy is limited to in-frame clones, with some not included. Altogether approximately 82,000 clones are present, around 88% being singletons, with the ten largest covering roughly 13%. Material: peripheral blood. The source of these receptors is a man between 65 and 80 years old with active or convalescent COVID-19.

The V call is TRBV20-1, the J call TRBJ2-3; D gene ambiguous. Trimming shortened V by 6 bases and J by 3 bases, and 4 bases separated the two germline ends. This CDR3 has 10 residues. Germline V gene sequence: CDR1 DFQATT, CDR2 SNEGSKA (reference sequence). This CDR3 is CSANTDTQYF. CDR3 in DNA: TGCAGTGCCAATACAGATACGCAGTATTTT.

The V call is TRBV6-4, the J call TRBJ1-1; a weak D match, TRBD1 (5 bases). The germline CDR1 and CDR2 sequences are MRHNA and SNTAGT. The ends were cut back, 7 bases at V and 1 base at J, with 7 bases in the middle. This CDR3 has 12 residues. As DNA, the CDR3 is TGTGCCAGCAAAGGGGCGAACACTGAAGCTTTCTTT. Translating it yields CASKGANTEAFF.

This chain uses TRBV6-2 or TRBV6-3 with TRBJ2-3; D is possibly TRBD1 (6 bases). Germline CDR1 MNHEY, CDR2 SVGEGT. This CDR3 contains 13 residues. V lost 4 bases to trimming and J lost 7 bases, with 12 bases between them. The CDR3 DNA follows: TGTGCCAGCAGTTCCAGGGGATCGAATACGCAGTATTTT. This gives the protein CASSSRGSNTQYF.

The CDR3 sequence is CASSILAGRYEQYF. The CDR3 DNA reads as TGTGCCAGCAGCATACTAGCGGGACGATACGAGCAGTACTTC. The V gene is TRBV7-2, the J gene TRBJ2-7; the match to TRBD2 covers 10 bases. This CDR3 has 14 residues. Losses at the gene ends were 5 bases for V and 4 bases for J; bases not matched to a gene: 5. Germline V lookup: CDR1 SGHTA, CDR2 FQGNSA.

V usage is TRBV29-1 and J usage is TRBJ2-1; D uncertain. This CDR3 has 13 residues. Trimming took 7 bases from V and 5 from J, leaving 15 bases between them. The germline V gene has CDR1 SQVTM and CDR2 ANQGSEA. CDR3 amino acids: CSARSPLNNEQFF. In DNA, the CDR3 is TGCAGCGCCCGTAGCCCTTTAAACAATGAGCAGTTCTTC.